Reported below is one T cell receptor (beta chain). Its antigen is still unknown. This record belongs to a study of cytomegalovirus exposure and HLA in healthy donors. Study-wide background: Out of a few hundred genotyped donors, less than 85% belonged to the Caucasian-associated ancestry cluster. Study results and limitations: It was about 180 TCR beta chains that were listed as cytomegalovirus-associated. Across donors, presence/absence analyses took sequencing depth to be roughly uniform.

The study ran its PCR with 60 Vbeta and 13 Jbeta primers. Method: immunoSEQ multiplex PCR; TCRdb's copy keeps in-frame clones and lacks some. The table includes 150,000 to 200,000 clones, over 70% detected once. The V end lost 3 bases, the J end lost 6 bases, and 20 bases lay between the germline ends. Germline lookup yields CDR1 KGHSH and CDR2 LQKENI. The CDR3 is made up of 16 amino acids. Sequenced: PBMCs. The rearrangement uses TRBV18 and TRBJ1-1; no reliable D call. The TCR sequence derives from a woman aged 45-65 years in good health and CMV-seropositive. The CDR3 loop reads CASSPGLEEESAEAFF. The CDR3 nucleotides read TGTGCCAGCTCACCCGGATTAGAGGAGGAGTCAGCTGAAGCTTTCTTT.